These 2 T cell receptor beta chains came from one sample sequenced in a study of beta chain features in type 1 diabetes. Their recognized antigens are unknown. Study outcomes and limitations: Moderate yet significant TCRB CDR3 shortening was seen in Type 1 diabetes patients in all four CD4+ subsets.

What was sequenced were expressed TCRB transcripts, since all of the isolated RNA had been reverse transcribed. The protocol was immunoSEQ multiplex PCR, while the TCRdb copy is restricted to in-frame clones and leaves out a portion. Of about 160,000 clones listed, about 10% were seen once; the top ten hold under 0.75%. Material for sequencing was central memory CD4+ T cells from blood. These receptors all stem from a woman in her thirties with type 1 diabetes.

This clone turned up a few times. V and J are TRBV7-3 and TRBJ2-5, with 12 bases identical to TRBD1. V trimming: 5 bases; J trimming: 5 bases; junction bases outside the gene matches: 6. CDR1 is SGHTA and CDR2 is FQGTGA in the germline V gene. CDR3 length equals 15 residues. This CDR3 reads CASSPGTGGWETQYF. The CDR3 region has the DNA TGTGCCAGCAGCCCAGGGACAGGGGGCTGGGAGACCCAGTACTTC.

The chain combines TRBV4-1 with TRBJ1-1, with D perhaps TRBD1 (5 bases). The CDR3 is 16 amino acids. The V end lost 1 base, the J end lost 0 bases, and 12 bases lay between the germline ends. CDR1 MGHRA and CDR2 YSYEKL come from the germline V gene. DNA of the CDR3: TGCGCCAGCAGCCAAGCGTTGACAGCTGTGAACACTGAAGCTTTCTTT. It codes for CASSQALTAVNTEAFF.